This T cell receptor beta chain was obtained from a study of blood T cell repertoires in COVID-19. Background on the study: Acute and convalescent COVID-19 samples came from the United States, Italy and Spain.

The table lists this clone with a few counts. Assay: immunoSEQ multiplex PCR; the TCRdb copy retains only in-frame clones and omits some. The sample contains approximately 140,000 clones, around 84% of which appear only once. Those enrolled, adults aged roughly 18 to 90 years, came from about two dozen US areas. Clinical history as reported by participants underpinned cohort assignment. The origin of this receptor is a man aged 35 to 55 with acute COVID-19. Source material: PBMCs or T cells enriched from blood (not recorded which).

The CDR3 region is CASLWTDSYEQYF. CDR3 in DNA: TGTGCCAGCTTATGGACAGACTCCTACGAGCAGTACTTC. The J gene is TRBJ2-7, the V gene TRBV6-5, with D possibly matching TRBD1 (6 bases). V was cut by 8 bases and J by 0 bases, with 11 bases left in between. This CDR3 contains 13 residues. CDR1 and CDR2 from the germline V gene are MNHEY and SVGAGI.